These 16 T cell receptor beta chains were all obtained from the same sample, sequenced in a study of cytomegalovirus exposure and HLA in healthy donors. Vbeta (60) and Jbeta (13) primers were used in the PCR. Data came from immunoSEQ multiplex PCR; TCRdb stores just in-frame clones and leaves some out. The repertoire has 150,000 to 200,000 clones, about two thirds of them found once; the top ten carry 2.8%. The sample taken for sequencing was PBMCs. Receptor source: a woman in her 30s in good health and CMV-seronegative.

The chain recombines TRBV25-1 with TRBJ2-5, with a possible D match to TRBD2 (6 bases). The CDR3 is 14 amino acids. Trimming cost V 3 bases and J 5 bases, with 13 bases left between them. Germline CDR1 and CDR2: MGHDK and SYGVNS. CDR3 nucleotides: TGTGCCAGCAGTGAGGGGTTAGCGGTTGAGACCCAGTACTTC. The encoded protein is CASSEGLAVETQYF.

The chain combines TRBV5-1 with TRBJ1-6; TRBD1 agrees at 7 bases. Germline loops: CDR1 SGHRS, CDR2 YFSETQ. This CDR3 is built from 15 residues. Unmatched junction bases numbered 6, after V lost 4 bases and J lost 5 bases. The CDR3 reads CASSPGGQNNSPLHF. CDR3 coding DNA: TGCGCCAGCAGCCCCGGGGGACAGAATAATTCACCCCTCCACTTT.

The chain is built from TRBV28 and TRBJ2-1, with 11 bases aligning to TRBD2. Trimming cost V 5 bases and J 5 bases; bases outside gene matches: 5. This CDR3 comprises 15 residues. Germline assignment: CDR1 MDHEN and CDR2 SYDVKM. CDR3 region: CASSISGRANNEQFF. The CDR3 coding sequence is TGTGCCAGCAGTATTAGCGGGAGGGCGAACAATGAGCAGTTCTTC.

The rearrangement uses TRBV5-6 and TRBJ2-2; 8 nucleotides align to TRBD2. V dropped 2 bases and J dropped 8; count of bases not matched to a gene: 8. Germline V gene sequence: CDR1 SGHDT, CDR2 YYEEEE. This CDR3 comprises 15 residues. The CDR3 DNA reads as TGTGCCAGCAGCTTCCGGGGGGGACTTCCTGGGGAGCTGTTTTTT. Translated: CASSFRGGLPGELFF.

The V gene is TRBV18, the J gene TRBJ2-1, with 8 bases lining up with TRBD2. The trim removed 3 bases at V and 3 bases at J, leaving 4 bases unmatched. CDR1 is KGHSH, CDR2 LQKENI, per germline. This CDR3 contains 15 residues. DNA of the CDR3: TGTGCCAGCTCACCGGGAGCGGGGGTCTACAATGAGCAGTTCTTC. Protein: CASSPGAGVYNEQFF.

The chain is built from TRBV6-5 and TRBJ2-1; tentative D call: TRBD1 (6 bases). The V gene's germline CDR1 is MNHEY and CDR2 SVGAGI. The length of the CDR3 is 13 residues. Trimming shortened V by 6 bases and J by 3 bases, and 9 bases separated the two germline ends. The CDR3 reads CASSGQYYNEQFF. The DNA of the CDR3 is TGTGCCAGCAGCGGACAGTACTACAATGAGCAGTTCTTC.

This rearrangement joins TRBV7-9 to TRBJ2-5, with D tentatively TRBD1 (5 bases). With 4 bases removed from V and 5 bases from J, the gap between germline ends came to 11 bases. The CDR3 sequence is 13 residues long. The germline CDR1 and CDR2 sequences are SEHNR and FQNEAQ (reference sequence). Here the CDR3 reads CASSSFAGETQYF. The CDR3 DNA sequence: TGTGCCAGCAGCTCCTTCGCAGGGGAGACCCAGTACTTC.

This clone came up once. This chain joins TRBV7-3 and TRBJ1-1; TRBD1 might be the D (6 bases). This CDR3 is built from 16 residues. V was cut by 0 bases and J by 0 bases, with 11 bases left in between. Germline V gene sequence: CDR1 SGHTA, CDR2 FQGTGA. The DNA for the CDR3 is TGTGCCAGCAGCTTAACCCACAGGGACATGAACACTGAAGCTTTCTTT. Translating gives CASSLTHRDMNTEAFF.

The genes are TRBV5-8 and TRBJ2-2, with 11 bases aligning to TRBD1. Per germline, CDR1 SGHTS and CDR2 YDEGEE. This CDR3 comprises 16 residues. V shed 4 bases and J 3 bases; nucleotides not matched to a gene: 5. CDR3: CASSPGTGGDTGELFF. The CDR3 nucleotides read TGTGCCAGCAGCCCCGGGACAGGGGGGGACACCGGGGAGCTGTTTTTT.

This chain joins TRBV28 and TRBJ2-2; D unresolved. The V gene's germline CDR1 is MDHEN and CDR2 SYDVKM. Trimming cost V 6 bases and J 7 bases, with 15 bases left between them. The CDR3 totals 14 residues. The CDR3 loop is CASRLVATVGELFF. DNA for the CDR3: TGTGCCAGCAGGCTAGTGGCGACTGTCGGGGAGCTGTTTTTT.

This clone was seen a few times. CDR3 DNA sequence: TGTGCCAGCAGTTTTAGCGGGAGAGCCGAGCAGTACTTC. Its translation: CASSFSGRAEQYF. The gene calls are TRBV7-8 and TRBJ2-7, with 9 bases matching TRBD2. V trimming: 6 bases; J trimming: 6 bases; junction bases outside the gene matches: 6. There are 13 residues in the CDR3. Germline V lookup: CDR1 SGHVS, CDR2 FQNEAQ.

This clone was detected a few times. This sequence joins TRBV6-1 and TRBJ2-5; the D gene is possibly TRBD2 (7 bases). V lost 10 bases and J lost 5, with 17 bases in between. The CDR3 extends over 13 amino acids. From germline, CDR1 is MNHNS and CDR2 SASEGT. DNA of the CDR3: TGTGCCACTAGGGGGGGGGCGCGGGAGACCCAGTACTTC. Encoded protein: CATRGGARETQYF.

This sequence joins TRBV5-4 and TRBJ2-1; 14 positions agree with TRBD2. With 4 bases clipped from V and 9 bases from J, the junction kept 9 bases outside the gene matches. The CDR3 sequence is 16 residues long. Germline V gives CDR1 SGHNT, CDR2 YYREEE (reference sequence). The CDR3 sequence: CASSRTQTSGRGEQFF. The CDR3 bases are TGTGCCAGCAGCCGTACGCAGACTAGCGGGAGGGGTGAGCAGTTCTTC.

J is TRBJ2-7 and V is TRBV4-3; D is perhaps TRBD2 (5 bases). Trimming took off 3 bases at V and 2 bases at J, with 8 bases between the two ends. This CDR3 comprises 13 residues. The germline V gene has CDR1 LGHNA and CDR2 YSLEER. The CDR3 nucleotides read TGCGCCAGCAGCCACCTCGGGGCCTACGAGCAGTACTTC. This encodes CASSHLGAYEQYF.

The V and J genes are TRBV7-2 and TRBJ1-5; D is perhaps TRBD1 (6 bases). Germline V gene data show CDR1 as SGHTA and CDR2 as FQGNSA. The ends were cut back, 3 bases at V and 11 bases at J, with 11 bases in the middle. This CDR3 spans 12 amino acids. CDR3 bases: TGTGCCAGCAGCTTCCAAACAGGGACCCAGCATTTT. Translated, it gives CASSFQTGTQHF.

This clone was seen only a few times. The rearrangement joins TRBV27 to TRBJ2-3; TRBD1 matches at 7 bases. V was clipped by 6 bases and J by 2 bases; unmatched bases: 11. Germline V gives CDR1 MNHEY, CDR2 SMNVEV (reference sequence). The CDR3 has 16 amino acids. The DNA of the CDR3 is TGTGCCAGCAGGGACAGGCTTGGGGTAGCCACAGATACGCAGTATTTT. Amino acid sequence: CASRDRLGVATDTQYF.